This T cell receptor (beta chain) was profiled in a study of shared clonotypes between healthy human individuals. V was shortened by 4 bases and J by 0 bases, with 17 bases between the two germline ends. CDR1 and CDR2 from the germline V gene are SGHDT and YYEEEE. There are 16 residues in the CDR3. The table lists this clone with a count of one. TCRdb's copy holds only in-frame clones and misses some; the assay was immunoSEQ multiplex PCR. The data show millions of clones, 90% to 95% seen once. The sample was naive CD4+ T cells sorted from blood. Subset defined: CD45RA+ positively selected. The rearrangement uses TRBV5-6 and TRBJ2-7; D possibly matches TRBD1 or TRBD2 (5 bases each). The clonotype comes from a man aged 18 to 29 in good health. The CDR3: CASSPLARGSSYEQYF. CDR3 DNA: TGTGCCAGCAGCCCCCTAGCAAGGGGAAGCTCCTACGAGCAGTACTTC.